One sample yielded the 8 T cell receptor beta chains listed below, sequenced in a study of tumor and adjacent non-tumor tissue in lung cancer. No cell sorting was done before RNA was extracted from the tissue. Three rounds of nested PCR, following a modified ARM-PCR protocol, produced the TCRbeta library. TCRdb used MiXCR to reprocess the multiplex PCR reads, holding one entry per CDR3 protein. The table records about 200,000 distinct CDR3 sequences, around 70% of them present only once. Sequencing input: lung tumor tissue. Source of these receptors: a man aged 60 to 69 with non-small cell lung cancer.

This clonotype was seen once. The V gene is TRBV20-1, the J gene TRBJ1-2; no definite D call. The CDR3 is 13 amino acids. The ends were cut back, 5 bases at V and 7 bases at J, with 17 bases in the middle. Germline CDR1 DFQATT, CDR2 SNEGSKA (reference sequence). CDR3 in amino acids: CSAGVPLRAGYTF. The DNA of the CDR3 is TGCAGTGCTGGAGTACCGTTACGAGCTGGCTACACCTTC.

This clonotype occurred once. J is TRBJ2-7 and V is TRBV6-5; D ambiguous. The CDR3 extends over 12 amino acids. CDR1 and CDR2 (germline): MNHEY, SVGAGI. Trimming took 8 bases from V and 6 from J, leaving 14 bases between them. The CDR3 here is CASAPNTGEQYF. The CDR3 coding sequence is TGTGCCAGCGCACCTAACACGGGCGAGCAGTACTTC.

As for this clonotype: An end of the junction differs from the germline gene, which may be a read error. The chain is built from TRBV12-3 or TRBV12-4 and TRBJ2-1; no definite D call. CDR3 length equals 12 residues. The CDR3 region is CASSLLGNEHFF. CDR3 nucleotides: TGTGCCAGCAGTCTCCTTGGGAATGAGCACTTCTTC.

For this clonotype: This may arise from a read error, as a much more abundant clone is one base away. CDR3 DNA sequence: TGTGCCAGCATCCCCAAGGGTAATGAAAAACTGTTTTTT. The encoded protein is CASIPKGNEKLFF. The chain is built from TRBV12-3 or TRBV12-4 and TRBJ1-4; D not resolved. The CDR3 is 13 residues long. Trimming took off 7 bases at V and 4 bases at J, with 10 bases between the two ends.

With respect to this clonotype: Just one base apart from a much larger clone, this may be a read error. The J gene is TRBJ2-5, the V gene TRBV6-6, with D perhaps TRBD1 (5 bases). Per the germline V gene, CDR1 is MNHNY and CDR2 is SVGAGI (reference sequence). The V gene lost 8 bases and the J gene lost 4 bases, with 14 bases spanning the gap. The CDR3 extends over 13 amino acids. The CDR3 loop is CASRAGLGETQYF. The CDR3 region has the DNA TGTGCCAGCCGGGCAGGGTTAGGAGAGACCCAGTACTTC.

Points on this clonotype: The junction does not match germline at one end; this may be a read error. V is TRBV12-3 or TRBV12-4 and J is TRBJ2-7; no definite D call. CDR3 length: 15 residues. CDR3 sequence (DNA): TGTGCCGGCAGTTACGGCTACCCCAGCTCCTACGAGCAGTACTTC. Protein product: CAGSYGYPSSYEQYF.

About this clonotype: This could be a read error, since a much larger clone is one nucleotide away. This rearrangement joins TRBV6-1 to TRBJ2-7; D may be TRBD1 (5 bases). Deletions cut 4 bases from V and 6 bases from J, with 16 bases between. The length of the CDR3 is 14 residues. CDR1 is MNHNS and CDR2 is SASEGT in the germline V gene. CDR3: CASSGRLGPSEQYF. CDR3 DNA sequence: TGTGCCAGCAGTGGACGACTGGGGCCCTCCGAGCAGTACTTC.

In this sample, this clonotype turned up a few times. This chain connects TRBV30 to TRBJ2-3; 7 bases are a match to TRBD2. J lost 2 bases, V lost 7 bases, and 9 bases had no gene match. CDR1 and CDR2 from the germline V gene are GTSNPN and SVGIG (reference sequence). The CDR3 totals 14 residues. The DNA for the CDR3 is TGTGCCTTTGCTAGCGGAGCTTTCACAGATACGCAGTATTTT. Amino acid sequence: CAFASGAFTDTQYF.